This T cell receptor (beta chain) was documented in a study of control samples from healthy donors and cancer patients. Only in-frame clones appear in the TCRdb table, and some are missing; sequencing was by immunoSEQ multiplex PCR. The sample lists fewer than 200,000 clones, 93% occurring once. The sample comprised blood. The source is an older woman in good health.

The CDR3 DNA reads TGCAGTGCTAGTGCCTCCGGGACAGCTGGAAACACCATATATTTT. Translating it yields CSASASGTAGNTIYF. The chain carries TRBV20-1 and TRBJ1-3; 7 bases are a match to TRBD1. From germline, CDR1 is DFQATT and CDR2 SNEGSKA (reference sequence). The CDR3 is 15 amino acids. The trim removed 3 bases at V and 2 bases at J, leaving 7 bases unmatched.